This T cell receptor (beta chain) was identified during a study of PD-1 blockade in mismatch repair-deficient tumors. The study's findings and limits: Rapid post-treatment expansion, then contraction, generally preceding radiologic response, marked tumor-resident clones.

Sequenced by immunoSEQ multiplex PCR; TCRdb stores in-frame clones only, minus some. Among more than 15,000 clones listed, roughly 84% were seen once. In its sample, this clone was seen once. What it recognizes is unknown. Trimming took 5 bases from V and 2 from J, leaving 9 bases between them. Germline V gives CDR1 MNHEY, CDR2 SMNVEV (reference sequence). The CDR3 consists of 13 residues. Every patient had mismatch repair deficiency by PCR or immunohistochemistry. TCR sequencing covered three patients who responded to pembrolizumab. The clonotype originates from an adult with mismatch repair-deficient cancer. The rearrangement uses TRBV27 and TRBJ2-5; a possible D gene is TRBD1 (5 bases). The source was PBMCs, collected 4 weeks after starting pembrolizumab. CDR3 bases: TGTGCCAGCAGTAACGACAGACAAGAGACCCAGTACTTC. This gives the protein CASSNDRQETQYF.